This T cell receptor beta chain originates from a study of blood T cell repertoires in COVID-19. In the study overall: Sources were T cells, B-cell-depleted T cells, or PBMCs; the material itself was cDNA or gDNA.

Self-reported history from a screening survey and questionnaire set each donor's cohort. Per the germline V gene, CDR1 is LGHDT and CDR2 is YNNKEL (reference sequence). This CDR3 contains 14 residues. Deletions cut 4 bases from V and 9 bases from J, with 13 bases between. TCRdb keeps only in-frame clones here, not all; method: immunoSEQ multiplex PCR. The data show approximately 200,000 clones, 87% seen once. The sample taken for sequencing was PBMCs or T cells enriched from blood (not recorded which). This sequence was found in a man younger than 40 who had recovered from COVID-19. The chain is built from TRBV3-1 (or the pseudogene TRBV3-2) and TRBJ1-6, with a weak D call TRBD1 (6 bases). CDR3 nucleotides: TGTGCCAGCAGCCTACAGGGAAACGGTTCACCCCTCCACTTT. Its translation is CASSLQGNGSPLHF.